Listed below are T cell receptor beta chains from one sample, sequenced in a study of CD8 T cells in ankylosing spondylitis. TCRdb redid the calling of the 5' RACE reads with MiXCR, one entry per CDR3 protein. The table has about 450,000 distinct CDR3 sequences, roughly 26% seen once; the top ten hold about 1%. The sample was blood, either unsorted or a sorted T cell fraction (not recorded which). These receptors were collected from a male donor with ankylosing spondylitis. CDR3s include the opening cysteine and the closing phenylalanine or tryptophan. Each record gives: D gene, J gene, V gene, clone size, CDR3 DNA, CDR3 protein. A D gene is named only where the DNA matches it firmly. Size tells how often a clone was seen (once, few, many) or the class of an expanded clone, and some rows leave it out.

d_call: -; j_call: TRBJ2-5; v_call: TRBV7-8; clone_size: once; cdr3_nt: TGTGCCAGCAGCTTAGGTCGATTGGTGGAGACCCAGTACTTC; cdr3_aa: CASSLGRLVETQYF
d_call: TRBD1; j_call: TRBJ1-1; v_call: TRBV20-1; clone_size: few; cdr3_nt: TGCAGTGCCCTATGGGGGCAGGGGGGCACTGAAGCTTTCTTT; cdr3_aa: CSALWGQGGTEAFF
d_call: TRBD2; j_call: TRBJ2-3; v_call: TRBV5-1; clone_size: -; cdr3_nt: TGCGCCAGCAGCGATACTAGCGGGAGGACAGATACGCAGTATTTT; cdr3_aa: CASSDTSGRTDTQYF
d_call: -; j_call: TRBJ1-3; v_call: TRBV20-1; clone_size: -; cdr3_nt: TGCAGTGCTAGAGACAGACTCTCTGGAAACACCATATATTTT; cdr3_aa: CSARDRLSGNTIYF
d_call: TRBD1; j_call: TRBJ1-5; v_call: TRBV3-1; clone_size: few; cdr3_nt: TGTGCCAGCAGCAATGCCGGGACAGCACAGCCCCAGCATTTT; cdr3_aa: CASSNAGTAQPQHF
d_call: TRBD2; j_call: TRBJ2-1; v_call: TRBV2; clone_size: -; cdr3_nt: TGTGCCAGCAGTGACGGACTAGCGGGAGTTGAGCAGTTCTTC; cdr3_aa: CASSDGLAGVEQFF
d_call: -; j_call: TRBJ2-6; v_call: TRBV12-3/TRBV12-4; clone_size: -; cdr3_nt: TGTGCCAGCAGTTTTAGTCTCCAACTCTTCTCTGGGGCCAACGTCCTGACTTTC; cdr3_aa: CASSFSLQLFSGANVLTF
d_call: -; j_call: TRBJ1-1; v_call: TRBV5-4; clone_size: -; cdr3_nt: TGTGCCAGCAGTCACGGGGGGACCAAGGTTGAAGCTTTCTTT; cdr3_aa: CASSHGGTKVEAFF
d_call: -; j_call: TRBJ2-1; v_call: TRBV24-1; clone_size: many; cdr3_nt: TGTGCCACCAGTGATCCAGGGGTGGATGAGCAGTTCTTC; cdr3_aa: CATSDPGVDEQFF
d_call: -; j_call: TRBJ1-3; v_call: TRBV6-1; clone_size: few; cdr3_nt: TGTGCCAGCAGTGCCCGTTTTGGCTCTGGAAACACCATATATTTT; cdr3_aa: CASSARFGSGNTIYF
d_call: -; j_call: TRBJ2-3; v_call: TRBV4-2; clone_size: few; cdr3_nt: TGTGCCAGCAGCCGCCTCGCGGCGCCCGTTGATGCGGATACGCAGTATTTT; cdr3_aa: CASSRLAAPVDADTQYF
d_call: -; j_call: TRBJ1-5; v_call: TRBV20-1; clone_size: few; cdr3_nt: TGCAGTATCGCCGGGCTAGGGGGCAATCAGCCCCAGCATTTT; cdr3_aa: CSIAGLGGNQPQHF
d_call: -; j_call: TRBJ2-1; v_call: TRBV10-2; clone_size: -; cdr3_nt: TGCGCCAGCAGAGCTAGCATAACCTACAATGAGCAGTTCTTC; cdr3_aa: CASRASITYNEQFF
d_call: -; j_call: TRBJ2-2; v_call: TRBV27; clone_size: few; cdr3_nt: TGTGCCAGCAACCGGGACTCGAACGTCGGGGAGCTGTTTTTT; cdr3_aa: CASNRDSNVGELFF
d_call: TRBD1; j_call: TRBJ1-2; v_call: TRBV20-1; clone_size: few; cdr3_nt: TGCAGTGCGCTCCGGACAGGGTGGCATGATCATGGCTACACCTTC; cdr3_aa: CSALRTGWHDHGYTF
d_call: TRBD1; j_call: TRBJ1-1; v_call: TRBV28; clone_size: -; cdr3_nt: TGTGCCAGCAGTTCCCCGACAGGGGACACTGAAGCTTTCTTT; cdr3_aa: CASSSPTGDTEAFF
d_call: -; j_call: TRBJ2-7; v_call: TRBV7-9; clone_size: many; cdr3_nt: TGTGCCAGCACGCCAGGGGGGTCCAACTACGAGCAGTACTTC; cdr3_aa: CASTPGGSNYEQYF
d_call: TRBD2; j_call: TRBJ2-3; v_call: TRBV2; clone_size: -; cdr3_nt: TGTGCCAGCTCTAAGCGGGAGCCTAGCACAGATACGCAGTATTTT; cdr3_aa: CASSKREPSTDTQYF
d_call: -; j_call: TRBJ2-5; v_call: TRBV20-1; clone_size: few; cdr3_nt: TGCAGTGCTAGTGATGGTGGTCAAGAGACCCAGTACTTC; cdr3_aa: CSASDGGQETQYF
d_call: TRBD1; j_call: TRBJ1-1; v_call: TRBV20-1; clone_size: -; cdr3_nt: TGCAGTGCCCAGGGACAGGGGGTGGACACTGAAGCTTTCTTT; cdr3_aa: CSAQGQGVDTEAFF
d_call: -; j_call: TRBJ1-2; v_call: TRBV7-2; clone_size: few; cdr3_nt: TGTGCCAGCAGCTTTGGTGGAGGGGCCGCCAACTATGGCTACACCTTC; cdr3_aa: CASSFGGGAANYGYTF
d_call: -; j_call: TRBJ2-7; v_call: TRBV7-2; clone_size: few; cdr3_nt: TGTGCCAGCAGCTCCTCGAGGGGCGAGCAGTACTTC; cdr3_aa: CASSSSRGEQYF
d_call: TRBD1; j_call: TRBJ1-2; v_call: TRBV20-1; clone_size: few; cdr3_nt: TGCAGTGCTCCTGAGACAGGGTTGGACTATGGCTACACCTTC; cdr3_aa: CSAPETGLDYGYTF
d_call: -; j_call: TRBJ2-7; v_call: TRBV10-2; clone_size: -; cdr3_nt: TGCGCCAGCAGTGTCCGGGACTTCTACGAGCAGTACTTC; cdr3_aa: CASSVRDFYEQYF
d_call: -; j_call: TRBJ2-3; v_call: TRBV5-1; clone_size: many; cdr3_nt: TGCGCCAGCAGCTTGGAGTCGATGGCAGATACGCAGTATTTT; cdr3_aa: CASSLESMADTQYF
d_call: -; j_call: TRBJ1-1; v_call: TRBV20-1; clone_size: -; cdr3_nt: TGCAGTGCTAGTCAGGGGAGAACTGAAGCTTTCTTT; cdr3_aa: CSASQGRTEAFF
d_call: -; j_call: TRBJ1-2; v_call: TRBV10-3; clone_size: many; cdr3_nt: TGTGCCATCAGTGAGATAGCAGGGAACTATGGCTACACCTTC; cdr3_aa: CAISEIAGNYGYTF
d_call: TRBD2; j_call: TRBJ2-7; v_call: TRBV11-2; clone_size: -; cdr3_nt: TGTGCCAGCAGCGGGGGGACTAGCAGAGAGCAGTACTTC; cdr3_aa: CASSGGTSREQYF